The 27 T cell receptor beta chains reported below all come from one sample, sequenced in a study of CD8+CD57+ T cells in acquired aplastic anemia. The template for TCR beta VDJ and CDR3 sequence profiling was genomic DNA. From the reads, TCRdb called clonotypes with MiXCR, one entry per CDR3 protein. The data show about 98,000 distinct CDR3 sequences, 65% to 70% seen once. All sequencing subjects had displayed CD8+CD57+ cell expansion on flow cytometry. The sequenced material came from sorted CD4+, CD8+, or CD8+CD57+ T cells (not recorded which) from PBMCs. The receptors originated from a human donor with aplastic anemia.

This chain links TRBV7-6 with TRBJ2-2; tentative D call: TRBD1 (6 bases). Trimming removed 3 bases at V and 2 bases at J, with 10 bases between. CDR1 SGHVS and CDR2 FNYEAQ come from the germline V gene. The CDR3 extends over 15 amino acids. The CDR3, as DNA: TGTGCCAGCAGCTTCGCAGGGGTTAACACCGGGGAGCTGTTTTTT. As protein: CASSFAGVNTGELFF.

The chain uses TRBV7-8 and TRBJ2-6, with D unresolved. Germline V gene lookup returns CDR1 SGHVS and CDR2 FQNEAQ. The V end lost 11 bases, the J end lost 1 base, and 9 bases lay between the germline ends. This CDR3 is 13 amino acids long. The DNA of the CDR3 is TGTGCCTCCCGTACTTCTGGGGCCAACGTCCTGACTTTC. Its protein product is CASRTSGANVLTF.

The V call is TRBV20-1, the J call TRBJ1-5, with a tentative D call TRBD1 (6 bases). This CDR3 is built from 14 residues. Germline V gene lookup returns CDR1 DFQATT and CDR2 SNEGSKA (reference sequence). V shed 4 bases and J shed 7 bases, with 17 bases lying between them. The CDR3 sequence is CSATMWGPGQPQHF. CDR3 coding DNA: TGCAGTGCTACCATGTGGGGGCCGGGACAGCCCCAGCATTTT.

The J gene is TRBJ2-5, the V gene TRBV18; the D is unclear. The CDR3 extends over 14 amino acids. Trimming cost V 0 bases and J 5 bases, with 10 bases left between them. Germline CDR1 KGHSH, CDR2 LQKENI. The CDR3 region is CASSPPVRRETQYF. Here the CDR3 DNA reads TGTGCCAGCTCACCACCGGTCCGACGGGAGACCCAGTACTTC.

This clonotype was seen at least ten times. This chain connects TRBV2 to TRBJ2-7, with 9 bases lining up with TRBD2. The junction had 8 bases not matched to a gene; V was cut back by 2 bases and J by 0 bases. This CDR3 contains 17 residues. Germline lookup yields CDR1 SNHLY and CDR2 FYNNEI. CDR3 amino acids: CASSEFLASGTSYEQYF. CDR3 nucleotide sequence: TGTGCCAGCAGTGAATTTCTTGCTAGCGGGACCTCCTACGAGCAGTACTTC. The whole variable domain, filled in from reference TRBV2 and TRBJ2-7, reads EPEVTQTPSHQVTQMGQEVILRCVPISNHLYFYWYRQILGQKVEFLVSFYNNEISEKSEIFDDQFSVERPDGSNFTLKIRSTKLEDSAMYFCASSEFLASGTSYEQYFGPGTRLTVT.

The chain recombines TRBV20-1 with TRBJ2-5; the D gene is possibly TRBD2 (5 bases). Germline CDR1 reads DFQATT; CDR2 reads SNEGSKA (reference sequence). The CDR3 spans 11 residues. Trimming took 6 bases from V and 5 from J, leaving 10 bases between them. DNA of the CDR3: TGCAGTGCATACCGAGGGGAGACCCAGTACTTC. Translating gives CSAYRGETQYF.

This clonotype was observed a handful of times. The genes are TRBV15 and TRBJ1-6; 9 bases are shared with TRBD1. CDR3 length: 12 residues. The germline V gene has CDR1 LNHNV and CDR2 YYDKDF (reference sequence). Trimming removed 0 bases from V and 19 bases from J; junction bases left unmatched: 4. The CDR3 nucleotides read TGTGCCACCAGCAGAGAAGGACAGGGGAGGCACTTT. Translation gives CATSREGQGRHF.

The CDR3 reads CASSHAGQGARNEQFF. The CDR3 DNA follows: TGTGCCAGCAGCCACGCGGGACAGGGGGCGCGAAATGAGCAGTTCTTC. The chain links TRBV11-1 to TRBJ2-1; 12 bases align to TRBD1. After removal of 5 bases from V and 7 bases from J, the junction contained 9 bases not matched to a gene. The CDR3 has 16 amino acids. The germline V gene has CDR1 SGHAT and CDR2 FQDESV (reference sequence).

J is TRBJ2-7 and V is TRBV24-1; D remains ambiguous. This CDR3 is built from 13 residues. V was shortened by 3 bases and J by 0 bases, with 5 bases between the two germline ends. Germline CDR1 KGHDR, CDR2 SFDVKD. CDR3 in amino acids: CATSDGPSYEQYF. In DNA, the CDR3 is TGTGCCACCAGTGATGGGCCCTCCTACGAGCAGTACTTC.

The chain's CDR3 is CASGTANAPNSPLHF. CDR3 DNA sequence: TGTGCCAGTGGGACAGCGAATGCGCCAAATTCACCCCTCCACTTT. The genes are TRBV19 and TRBJ1-6, with 7 bases that match TRBD1. CDR1 and CDR2 (germline): LNHDA, SQIVND (reference sequence). Losses at the gene ends were 8 bases for V and 7 bases for J; bases not matched to a gene: 11. The CDR3 has 15 amino acids.

The rearrangement links TRBV19 to TRBJ1-5; 10 nucleotides align to TRBD1. Germline CDR1 is LNHDA and CDR2 is SQIVND (reference sequence). The ends lost 9 bases at V and 7 bases at J; junction bases unmatched: 9. This CDR3 comprises 14 residues. This CDR3 is CASSVDRGTQPQHF. In DNA, the CDR3 is TGTGCCAGCTCCGTGGACAGGGGGACCCAGCCCCAGCATTTT.

V usage is TRBV11-1 and J usage is TRBJ2-3, with TRBD2 matching 13 bases. The CDR3 has 15 amino acids. Germline loops: CDR1 SGHAT, CDR2 FQDESV (reference sequence). V lost 4 bases to trimming and J lost 5 bases; unmatched junction nucleotides: 3. The CDR3 protein is CASSSGLAGEDTQYF. The CDR3 bases are TGTGCCAGCAGCTCCGGACTAGCGGGAGAAGATACGCAGTATTTT.

The chain links TRBV11-2 to TRBJ2-3; weak D call: TRBD1 (6 bases). The V gene lost 1 base and the J gene lost 4 bases, with 18 bases spanning the gap. CDR3 size: 17 residues. Germline CDR1 SGHAT, CDR2 FQNNGV. The CDR3 nucleotides are TGTGCCAGCAGCTTAGGCCCGGTTCGGACAGCCCCAGATACGCAGTATTTT. Its translation: CASSLGPVRTAPDTQYF. Full variable domain (missing parts from reference TRBV11-2 and TRBJ2-3): EAGVAQSPRYKIIEKRQSVAFWCNPISGHATLYWYQQILGQGPKLLIQFQNNGVVDDSQLPKDRFSAERLKGVDSTLKIQPAKLEDSAVYLCASSLGPVRTAPDTQYFGPGTRLTVL.

Concerning this clonotype itself: This sequence may be a read error, since a much larger clone differs from it by one base. The gene calls are TRBV25-1 and TRBJ2-1, with 9 bases identical to TRBD2. The V segment lost 8 bases and the J segment 4 bases; nucleotides outside the gene matches: 9. The V gene's germline CDR1 is MGHDK and CDR2 SYGVNS. The CDR3 is made up of 15 amino acids. CDR3 residues: CASGSGGGEYNEQFF. CDR3 coding DNA: TGTGCCAGCGGTAGTGGCGGGGGGGAATACAATGAGCAGTTCTTC.

This chain joins TRBV11-2 and TRBJ2-7, with TRBD2 as a possible D gene (5 bases). The CDR3 totals 14 residues. Trimming took 2 bases from V and 2 from J, leaving 10 bases between them. Germline V gene sequence: CDR1 SGHAT, CDR2 FQNNGV. The CDR3 nucleotides are TGTGCCAGCAGCTTATTATGGGAGACCTACGAGCAGTACTTC. It specifies CASSLLWETYEQYF. Full variable domain (remainder filled in from reference TRBV11-2 and TRBJ2-7): EAGVAQSPRYKIIEKRQSVAFWCNPISGHATLYWYQQILGQGPKLLIQFQNNGVVDDSQLPKDRFSAERLKGVDSTLKIQPAKLEDSAVYLCASSLLWETYEQYFGPGTRLTVT.

To note about this clonotype: In this CDR3 the conserved last residue, phenylalanine or tryptophan, is missing, so a read error is likely. The chain links TRBV20-1 to TRBJ2-5; 11 positions match TRBD2. V gave up 0 bases and J gave up 5 bases; unmatched junction bases: 5. CDR1 is DFQATT and CDR2 is SNEGSKA in the germline V gene (reference sequence). The CDR3 sequence is 15 residues long. The CDR3: CSARDLAGGVETQYL. The DNA of the CDR3 is TGCAGTGCTAGAGATCTAGCGGGAGGAGTCGAGACCCAGTACCTC.

The V and J genes are TRBV27 and TRBJ2-7, with D perhaps matching TRBD2 (5 bases). Trimming removed 6 bases at V and 2 bases at J, with 11 bases between. The CDR3 runs 13 residues. Germline CDR1 MNHEY, CDR2 SMNVEV (reference sequence). The CDR3: CASRSPLAYEQYF. The CDR3 coding sequence is TGTGCCAGCAGGAGTCCACTAGCCTACGAGCAGTACTTC.

The CDR3 protein is CASSLWNGPSEAFF. CDR3 nucleotide sequence: TGTGCCAGCAGCTTATGGAATGGGCCGAGTGAAGCTTTCTTT. The chain combines TRBV7-9 with TRBJ1-1; D is uncertain. V was clipped by 2 bases and J by 7 bases, with 14 bases between them. Germline CDR1 SEHNR, CDR2 FQNEAQ (reference sequence). The CDR3 has 14 residues.

This rearrangement joins TRBV9 to TRBJ1-6; 7 bases align to TRBD1. V trimming: 2 bases; J trimming: 6 bases; junction bases outside the gene matches: 5. Germline V CDR1 and CDR2: SGDLS, YYNGEE. The CDR3 totals 15 residues. CDR3 loop: CASSVGTETNSPLHF. The CDR3 bases are TGTGCCAGCAGCGTGGGGACAGAGACTAATTCACCCCTCCACTTT.

The chain recombines TRBV19 with TRBJ1-2, with 7 bases matching TRBD1. The CDR3 contains 14 residues. Germline assignment: CDR1 LNHDA and CDR2 SQIVND (reference sequence). The J segment lost 8 bases and the V segment lost 3 bases, leaving 9 bases of the junction unmatched. The CDR3 loop is CASSITTGPGGYTF. CDR3 sequence (DNA): TGTGCCAGTAGTATTACGACAGGGCCAGGGGGCTACACCTTC.

This rearrangement joins TRBV5-1 to TRBJ2-3; no reliable D call. The germline CDR1 and CDR2 sequences are SGHRS and YFSETQ. The V and J ends lost 2 bases and 2 bases respectively, with 9 bases between them. This CDR3 contains 14 residues. CDR3 in amino acids: CASSFMANTDTQYF. The DNA of the CDR3 is TGCGCCAGCAGCTTTATGGCCAACACAGATACGCAGTATTTT.

The chain combines TRBV10-3 with TRBJ1-2; D remains ambiguous. Trimming took 4 bases from V and 2 from J, leaving 11 bases between them. From germline, CDR1 is ENHRY and CDR2 SYGVKD. This CDR3 comprises 14 residues. This chain's CDR3 is CAISAQPGNYGYTF. As DNA, the CDR3 is TGTGCCATCAGTGCCCAGCCCGGCAACTATGGCTACACCTTC.

The chain links TRBV20-1 to TRBJ2-1; 7 bases line up with TRBD2. The V segment lost 0 bases and the J segment 5 bases; nucleotides outside the gene matches: 7. Germline V gives CDR1 DFQATT, CDR2 SNEGSKA (reference sequence). The CDR3 covers 15 residues. This CDR3 reads CSARDPGREHNEQFF. The CDR3, as DNA: TGCAGTGCTAGAGATCCTGGGAGGGAACACAATGAGCAGTTCTTC.

In its sample, this clonotype was seen a few times. V gene TRBV20-1 combines with J gene TRBJ2-3, with D uncertain. The CDR3 spans 12 residues. Trimming removed 6 bases from V and 4 bases from J, with 11 bases in between. Germline loops: CDR1 DFQATT, CDR2 SNEGSKA (reference sequence). In DNA form, the CDR3 reads TGCAGTGCCAACTCGGGCGCAGATACGCAGTATTTT. As protein: CSANSGADTQYF.

Worth noting for this clonotype: An end of the junction differs from the germline gene, which may be a read error. The chain links TRBV19 to TRBJ2-5, with D perhaps matching TRBD2 (6 bases). This CDR3 comprises 11 residues. Germline loops: CDR1 LNHDA, CDR2 SQIVND (reference sequence). The CDR3 nucleotides read TGTGCTAGTACTCTAGCGGAGACCCAGTACTTC. Encoded protein: CASTLAETQYF.

The chain couples TRBV19 to TRBJ2-3; 9 bases are shared with TRBD2. Germline CDR1 LNHDA, CDR2 SQIVND (reference sequence). V lost 3 bases and J lost 2; bases outside the gene matches: 3. The CDR3 sequence is 15 residues long. CDR3 coding DNA: TGTGCCAGTAGTATCCGACTAGCGGACACAGATACGCAGTATTTT. Translation: CASSIRLADTDTQYF.

The chain carries TRBV4-1 and TRBJ2-3, with a tentative D call TRBD2 (5 bases). Germline CDR1 MGHRA, CDR2 YSYEKL. V dropped 1 base and J dropped 10 bases, with 12 bases sitting between them. The CDR3 is 13 residues long. The CDR3 is CASSQALRDAQYF. For the CDR3, the DNA is TGCGCCAGCAGCCAAGCCTTGAGGGATGCGCAGTATTTT.